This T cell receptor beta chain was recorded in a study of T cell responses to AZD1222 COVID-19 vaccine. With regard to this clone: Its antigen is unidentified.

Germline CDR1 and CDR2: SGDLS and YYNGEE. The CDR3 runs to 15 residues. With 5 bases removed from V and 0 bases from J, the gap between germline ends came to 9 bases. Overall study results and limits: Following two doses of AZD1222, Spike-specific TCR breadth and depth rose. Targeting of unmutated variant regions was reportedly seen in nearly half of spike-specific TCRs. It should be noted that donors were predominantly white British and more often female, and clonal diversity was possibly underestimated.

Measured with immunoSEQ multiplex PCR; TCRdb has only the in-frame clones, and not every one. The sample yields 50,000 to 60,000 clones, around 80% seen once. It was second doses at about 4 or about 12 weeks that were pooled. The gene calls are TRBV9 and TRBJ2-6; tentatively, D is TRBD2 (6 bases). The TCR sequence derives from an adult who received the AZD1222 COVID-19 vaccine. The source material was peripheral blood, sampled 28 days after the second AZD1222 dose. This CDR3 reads CASRSGVSGANVLTF. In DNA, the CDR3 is TGTGCCAGCAGGTCGGGGGTCTCTGGGGCCAACGTCCTGACTTTC.